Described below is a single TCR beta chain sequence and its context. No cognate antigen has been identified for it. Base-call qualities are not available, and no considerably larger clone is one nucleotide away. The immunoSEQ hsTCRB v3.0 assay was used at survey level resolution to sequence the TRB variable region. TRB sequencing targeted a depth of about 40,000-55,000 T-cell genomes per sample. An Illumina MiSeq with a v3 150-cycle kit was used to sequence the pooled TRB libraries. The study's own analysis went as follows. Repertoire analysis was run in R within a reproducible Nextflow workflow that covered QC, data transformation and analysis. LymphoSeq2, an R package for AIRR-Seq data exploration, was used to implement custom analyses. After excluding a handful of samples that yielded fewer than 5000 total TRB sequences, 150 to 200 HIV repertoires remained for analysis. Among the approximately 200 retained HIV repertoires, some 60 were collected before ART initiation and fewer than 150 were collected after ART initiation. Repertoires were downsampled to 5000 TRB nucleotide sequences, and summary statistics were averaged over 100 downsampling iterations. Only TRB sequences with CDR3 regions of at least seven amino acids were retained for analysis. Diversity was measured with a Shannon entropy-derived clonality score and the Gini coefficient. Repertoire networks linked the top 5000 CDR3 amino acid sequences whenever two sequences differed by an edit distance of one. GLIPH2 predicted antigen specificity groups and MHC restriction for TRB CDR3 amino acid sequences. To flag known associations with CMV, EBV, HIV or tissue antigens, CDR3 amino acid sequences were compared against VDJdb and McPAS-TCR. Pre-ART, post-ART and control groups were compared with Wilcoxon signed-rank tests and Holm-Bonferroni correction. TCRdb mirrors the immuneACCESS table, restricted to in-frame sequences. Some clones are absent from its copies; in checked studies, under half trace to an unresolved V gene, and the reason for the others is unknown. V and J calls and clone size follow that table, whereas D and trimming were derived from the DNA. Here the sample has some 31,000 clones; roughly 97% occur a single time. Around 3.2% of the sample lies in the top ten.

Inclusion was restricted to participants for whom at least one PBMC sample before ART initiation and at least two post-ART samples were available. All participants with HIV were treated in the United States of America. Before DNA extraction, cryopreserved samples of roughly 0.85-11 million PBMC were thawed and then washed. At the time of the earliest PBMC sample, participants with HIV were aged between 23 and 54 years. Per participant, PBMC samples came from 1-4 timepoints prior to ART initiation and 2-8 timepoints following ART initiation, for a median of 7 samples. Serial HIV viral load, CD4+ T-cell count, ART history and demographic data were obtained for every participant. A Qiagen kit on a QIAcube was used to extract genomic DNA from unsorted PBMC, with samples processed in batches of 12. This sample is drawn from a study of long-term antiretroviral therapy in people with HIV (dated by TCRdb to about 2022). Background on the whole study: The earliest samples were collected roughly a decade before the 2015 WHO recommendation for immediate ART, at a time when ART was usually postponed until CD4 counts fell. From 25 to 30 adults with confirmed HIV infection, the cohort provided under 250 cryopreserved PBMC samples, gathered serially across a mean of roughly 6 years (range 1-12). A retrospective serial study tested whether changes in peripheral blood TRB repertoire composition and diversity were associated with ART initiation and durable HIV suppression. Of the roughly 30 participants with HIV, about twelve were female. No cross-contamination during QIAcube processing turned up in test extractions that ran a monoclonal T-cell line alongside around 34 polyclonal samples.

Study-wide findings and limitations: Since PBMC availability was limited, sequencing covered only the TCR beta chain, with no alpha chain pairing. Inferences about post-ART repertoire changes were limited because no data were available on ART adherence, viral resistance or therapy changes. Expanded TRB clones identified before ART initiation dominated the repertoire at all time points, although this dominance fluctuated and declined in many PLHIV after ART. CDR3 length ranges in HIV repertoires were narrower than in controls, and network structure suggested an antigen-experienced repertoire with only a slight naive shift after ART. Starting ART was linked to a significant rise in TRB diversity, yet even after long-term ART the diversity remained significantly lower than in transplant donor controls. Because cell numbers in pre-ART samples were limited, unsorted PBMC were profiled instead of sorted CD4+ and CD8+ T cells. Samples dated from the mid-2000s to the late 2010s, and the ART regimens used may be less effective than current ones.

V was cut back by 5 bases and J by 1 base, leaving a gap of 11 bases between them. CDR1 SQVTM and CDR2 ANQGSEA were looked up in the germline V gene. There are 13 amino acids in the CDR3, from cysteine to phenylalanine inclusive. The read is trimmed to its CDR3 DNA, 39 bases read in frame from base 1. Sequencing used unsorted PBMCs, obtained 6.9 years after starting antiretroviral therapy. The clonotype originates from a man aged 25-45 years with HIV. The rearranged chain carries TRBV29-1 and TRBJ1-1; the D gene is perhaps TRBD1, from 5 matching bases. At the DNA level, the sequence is TGCAGCGTTATGCGGGGCCAGAACACTGAAGCTTTCTTT. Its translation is CSVMRGQNTEAFF.